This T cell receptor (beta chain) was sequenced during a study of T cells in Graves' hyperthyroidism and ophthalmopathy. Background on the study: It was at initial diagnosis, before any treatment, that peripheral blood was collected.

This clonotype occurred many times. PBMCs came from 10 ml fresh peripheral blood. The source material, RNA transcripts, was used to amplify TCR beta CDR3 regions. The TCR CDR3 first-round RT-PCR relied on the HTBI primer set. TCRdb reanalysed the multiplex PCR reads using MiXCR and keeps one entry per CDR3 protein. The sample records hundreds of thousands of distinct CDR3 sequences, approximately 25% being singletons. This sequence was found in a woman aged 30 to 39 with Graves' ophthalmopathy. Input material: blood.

CDR3 in DNA: TGTGCCAGCAGTACTAGGACAGATATGAACACTGAAGCTTTCTTT. This encodes CASSTRTDMNTEAFF. The rearrangement uses TRBV27 and TRBJ1-1, with TRBD1 as a possible D gene (6 bases). The CDR3 has 15 amino acids. Germline CDR1 reads MNHEY; CDR2 reads SMNVEV (reference sequence). V gave up 5 bases and J gave up 0 bases, with 13 bases separating them.